This TCR beta chain was recorded in a study of T cell repertoires in cytomegalovirus infection (dated by TCRdb to the late 2010s). Regarding the study in general: The HLA type of each donor mattered for the analysis, because public TCR beta signatures pointed to carriage of CMV infection along with the matching HLA type. The investigation overall reported the following: The ex vivo response was dominated by HLA-C-restricted CMV-specific TCR beta clonotypes, which also provided the single most frequent clonotype in two of eight donors. In both this cohort and an independent cohort of some 370 donors, the cumulative frequency of public TCR beta family members distinguished carriers of CMV infection plus the relevant HLA type.

Sequencer: Illumina HiSeq 1500. TCRdb reanalyzed the raw reads on its own, using fastp at Q25 for trimming and MiXCR for clone calling, and kept in-frame beta chains. Each CDR3 protein appears once, grouped with its most common genes and DNA. A total of 80,000 to 130,000 distinct CDR3 sequences appear in this sample, less than 25% of them only once. Jointly, the top ten make up 30% to 40% of the sample. A distance of 12 bases separates the germline ends of V and J, which lose 8 bases and 4 bases respectively. Reading from cysteine to phenylalanine, the CDR3 counts 13 amino acids. Here the CDR3 DNA is all that survives: 39 bases in frame from base 1. This clonotype was found a few times. Its antigen remains undetermined. No qualities accompany the bases; no much larger clone lies one base away.

Recombination linked TRBV12-3 or TRBV12-4 to TRBJ2-1; TRBD2 is possibly the D segment (5 matching bases). This receptor was obtained from a human donor in good health (CMV status not recorded). Some clones in this sample may be carry-over from other donors' samples. The specimen was CD8+ T cells from PBMCs. The DNA is as follows: TGTGCCAGCCGGGAAGCTTCTTACAATGAGCAGTTCTTC. Its protein product is CASREASYNEQFF.